This TCR beta chain was profiled in a study of identical twins. Study conclusions and caveats: Memory repertoires showed no such pattern, whereas abundant cord blood beta clonotypes carried fewer insertions.

Germline-derived CDR1 and CDR2 are LGHDT and YNNKEL (reference sequence). V lost 2 bases, J lost 0 bases, and 11 bases lay in between. CDR3 length equals 16 residues. Worth noting for this clonotype: Its antigen is unidentified.

TCRdb reanalysed the 5' RACE reads using MiXCR and keeps one entry per CDR3 protein. The table shows hundreds of thousands of distinct CDR3 sequences, with about 20% occurring only once. These data also featured in a second study, about T cells expressing NK-cell markers.

This chain joins TRBV3-1 and TRBJ1-3, with D maybe TRBD1 (6 bases). The TCR sequence derives from a woman aged 18 to 35 in good health. Sequenced input: PBMCs. The CDR3 sequence: CASSQKDRYSGNTIYF. In DNA form, the CDR3 reads TGTGCCAGCAGCCAAAAGGACAGATACTCTGGAAACACCATATATTTT. Looking up the rest from reference TRBV3-1 and TRBJ1-3 gives the full variable domain: DTAVSQTPKYLVTQMGNDKSIKCEQNLGHDTMYWYKQDSKKFLKIMFSYNNKELIINETVPNRFSPKSPDKAHLNLHINSLELGDSAVYFCASSQKDRYSGNTIYFGEGSWLTVV.